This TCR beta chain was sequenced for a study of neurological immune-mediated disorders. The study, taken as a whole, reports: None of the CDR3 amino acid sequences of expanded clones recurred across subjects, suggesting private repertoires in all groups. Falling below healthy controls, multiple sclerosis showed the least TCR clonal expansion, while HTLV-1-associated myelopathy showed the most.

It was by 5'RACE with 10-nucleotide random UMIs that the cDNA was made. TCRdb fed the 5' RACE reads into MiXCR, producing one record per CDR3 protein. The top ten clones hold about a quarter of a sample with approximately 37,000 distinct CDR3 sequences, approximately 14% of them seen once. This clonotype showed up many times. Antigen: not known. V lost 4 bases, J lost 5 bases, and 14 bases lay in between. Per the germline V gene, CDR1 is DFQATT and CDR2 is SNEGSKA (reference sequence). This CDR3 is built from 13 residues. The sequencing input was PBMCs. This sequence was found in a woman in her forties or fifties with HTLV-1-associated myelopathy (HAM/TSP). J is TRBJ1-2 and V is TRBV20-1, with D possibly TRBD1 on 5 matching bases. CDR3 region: CSAMRGGNYGYTF. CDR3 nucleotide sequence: TGCAGTGCTATGAGGGGTGGGAATTATGGCTACACCTTC.